This paragraph reports one T cell receptor beta chain. Its antigen is not known. This sample was taken from a study of blood T cells in healthy people across ages. With V trimmed by 7 bases and J by 4 bases, 16 bases remained unmatched. This CDR3 spans 18 amino acids. Per the germline V gene, CDR1 is SEHNR and CDR2 is FQNEAQ (reference sequence). Broader study findings: Shifts in expanded clonotypes may have been confounded by donor CMV status, which was unknown.

With a J-beta primer mix and a sample-barcoded 5' primer, a second PCR ran 7 to 11 cycles. Tags on each cDNA molecule came from a template-switch adaptor with 12 random nucleotides. MiXCR was run by TCRdb on the 5' RACE reads, yielding one entry per CDR3 protein. Of over 1,500,000 distinct CDR3 sequences listed, 35% to 50% were seen once; the top ten hold 20% to 25%. All donors came from Russia, were Caucasian and healthy, and spanned ages about 6 to 90. Material for sequencing was blood. The gene calls are TRBV7-9 and TRBJ2-5, with TRBD2 identical over 12 bases. The TCR comes from a human donor in good health. The CDR3 region is CASIPLPGLAGGPETQYF. CDR3 nucleotides: TGTGCCAGCATCCCCCTCCCCGGTCTAGCGGGAGGGCCAGAGACCCAGTACTTC. Supplemented by reference TRBV7-9 and TRBJ2-5, the full variable domain reads DTGVSQNPRHKITKRGQNVTFRCDPISEHNRLYWYRQTLGQGPEFLTYFQNEAQLEKSRLLSDRFSAERPKGSFSTLEIQRTEQGDSAMYLCASIPLPGLAGGPETQYFGPGTRLLVL.